This TCR beta chain comes out of a study of shared clonotypes between healthy human individuals. J gave up 9 bases and V 1 base, and 7 bases lay outside the gene matches. This CDR3 region has 14 residues. Germline V CDR1 and CDR2: SGHKS, YYEKEE (reference sequence). Using immunoSEQ multiplex PCR, the repertoire was profiled, and TCRdb retains in-frame clones only, with some absent. The table lists about 1.1 million clones, approximately 78% of them singletons. This chain joins TRBV5-5 and TRBJ2-1, with 7 bases aligning to TRBD1. This sequence was found in a man between 18 and 35 years old in good health. Some clones in this sample may be carry-over from other donors' samples. Sequenced: memory CD4+ T cells from PBMCs. Documented subset: CD45RA-negative fraction. The CDR3 DNA is TGTGCCAGCAGCTTGAGGTACAGGGGAACTGAGCAGTTCTTC. It specifies CASSLRYRGTEQFF.